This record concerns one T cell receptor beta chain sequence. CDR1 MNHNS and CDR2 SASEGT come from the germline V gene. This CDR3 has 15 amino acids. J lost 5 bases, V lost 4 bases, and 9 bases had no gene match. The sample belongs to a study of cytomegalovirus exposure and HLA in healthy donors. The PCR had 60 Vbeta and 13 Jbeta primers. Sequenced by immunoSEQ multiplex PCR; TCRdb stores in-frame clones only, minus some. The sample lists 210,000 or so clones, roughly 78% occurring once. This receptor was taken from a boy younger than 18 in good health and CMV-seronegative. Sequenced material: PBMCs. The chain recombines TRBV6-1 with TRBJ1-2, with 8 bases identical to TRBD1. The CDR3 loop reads CASSGPPGGEYGYTF. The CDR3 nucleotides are TGTGCCAGCAGTGGTCCCCCAGGGGGCGAGTATGGCTACACCTTC.